The 9 T cell receptor beta chains given below trace back to one sample, sequenced in a study of response to subunit inactivated influenza vaccine. TCRdb fed the RT-PCR reads into MiXCR, producing one record per CDR3 protein. This table holds roughly 700,000 distinct CDR3 sequences, approximately 13% found once. The source material was PBMCs from blood, sampled 14 to 15 days before vaccination. The source of these receptors is a man in his forties or fifties who received an inactivated influenza vaccine.

The chain has TRBV10-3 and TRBJ2-3; the D gene is possibly TRBD1 (6 bases). Per the germline V gene, CDR1 is ENHRY and CDR2 is SYGVKD. Trimming pared 11 bases from V and 4 bases from J, leaving 13 bases between. The CDR3 runs 12 residues. The CDR3 spells CAAAGDSDTQYF. The CDR3 coding sequence is TGTGCCGCCGCAGGGGATTCAGATACGCAGTATTTT.

This clonotype was seen only a few times. The chain has TRBV5-1 and TRBJ2-7, with TRBD2 matching over 11 bases. CDR1 and CDR2 (germline): SGHRS, YFSETQ. The CDR3 covers 15 residues. V lost 4 bases to trimming and J lost 10 bases; unmatched junction nucleotides: 13. The DNA of the CDR3 is TGCGCCAGCAGCCCGTCTACTAGCGGGGGCGAGGAACAGTACTTC. Protein: CASSPSTSGGEEQYF.

The rearrangement links TRBV14 to TRBJ2-1; D might be TRBD1 (5 bases). Germline CDR1 reads SGHDN; CDR2 reads FVKESK. Trimming pared 10 bases from V and 4 bases from J, leaving 14 bases between. The CDR3 has 13 residues. CDR3 region: CATAYRNYNEQFF. In nucleotides, the CDR3 is TGTGCCACCGCCTACAGGAATTACAATGAGCAGTTCTTC.

CDR3 nucleotides: TGTGCCAGCAGTGGAGGGCACGAGCAGTACTTC. This encodes CASSGGHEQYF. This sequence joins TRBV14 and TRBJ2-7; tentatively, D is TRBD2 (6 bases). The germline CDR1 and CDR2 sequences are SGHDN and FVKESK. This CDR3 is 11 amino acids long. Trimming cost V 6 bases and J 5 bases, with 8 bases left between them.

The CDR3, as DNA: TGTGCCAGCAGTGCCCTAGTGGCGAACACTGAAGCTTTCTTT. It yields the protein CASSALVANTEAFF. This chain joins TRBV2 and TRBJ1-1, with D uncertain. The CDR3 spans 14 residues. Germline V gene lookup returns CDR1 SNHLY and CDR2 FYNNEI. Trimming took off 4 bases at V and 1 base at J, with 10 bases between the two ends.

The V and J genes are TRBV28 and TRBJ2-5; no clear D gene. V shed 4 bases and J shed 5 bases, with 20 bases lying between them. The germline gives CDR1 MDHEN, CDR2 SYDVKM. The CDR3 has 16 amino acids. Here the CDR3 reads CASSSPGRESHETQYF. The CDR3 nucleotides are TGTGCCAGCAGTTCCCCTGGCAGAGAGAGCCATGAGACCCAGTACTTC.

This clonotype was counted between two and nine times. The CDR3 region is CASTRDRLNNYGYTF. The DNA for the CDR3 is TGTGCCAGCACCAGAGACAGGCTGAATAACTATGGCTACACCTTC. The chain is built from TRBV6-1 and TRBJ1-2, with D tentatively TRBD1 (6 bases). With 7 bases removed from V and 1 base from J, the gap between germline ends came to 16 bases. Germline CDR1 reads MNHNS; CDR2 reads SASEGT. The CDR3 runs 15 residues.

This clonotype has a handful of counts. The chain carries TRBV30 and TRBJ2-7, with a tentative D call TRBD2 (5 bases). This CDR3 has 14 residues. The V end lost 0 bases, the J end lost 4 bases, and 13 bases lay between the germline ends. In germline, CDR1 is GTSNPN, CDR2 SVGIG (reference sequence). CDR3 protein: CAWSVVVGVYEQYF. In DNA, the CDR3 is TGTGCCTGGAGTGTCGTAGTGGGAGTATACGAGCAGTACTTC. The full variable domain, with the rest looked up from reference TRBV30 and TRBJ2-7, is SQTIHQWPATLVQPVGSPLSLECTVEGTSNPNLYWYRQAAGRGLQLLFYSVGIGQISSEVPQNLSASRPQDRQFILSSKKLLLSDSGFYLCAWSVVVGVYEQYFGPGTRLTVT.

This clonotype was seen a handful of times. The chain recombines TRBV9 with TRBJ2-7; 10 nucleotides align to TRBD1. The CDR3 spans 15 residues. The V and J ends lost 4 bases and 0 bases, in that order; junction bases with no gene match: 4. Germline CDR1 is SGDLS and CDR2 is YYNGEE. In DNA, the CDR3 is TGTGCCAGCAGCACCGGGACAGGGGACTCCTACGAGCAGTACTTC. The encoded protein is CASSTGTGDSYEQYF.